This T cell receptor (beta chain) was sequenced during a study of T cells in Graves' hyperthyroidism and ophthalmopathy. TCR beta CDR3 region amplification was performed from RNA transcripts. Researchers ran a first-round RT-PCR on the TCR CDR3 using the HTBI primer set. TCRdb analysed the multiplex PCR reads with MiXCR anew, one entry per CDR3 protein. This table has some 600,000 distinct CDR3 sequences, around 45% appearing once. Hyperthyroidism, newly diagnosed and lasting under 2 months, affected patients aged 18 to 65. Exclusions: uncontrolled infection, other autoimmune disease, pregnancy, lactation. Sequenced sample: peripheral blood or thyroid tissue (not recorded which). This TCR was recovered from a young woman with Graves' hyperthyroidism.

The CDR3 bases are TGTGCCAGCAACGTACTAGGGGGAAGTGAGCAGTACTTC. Protein: CASNVLGGSEQYF. The J gene is TRBJ2-7, the V gene TRBV6-6; weak D call: TRBD1 (6 bases). Trimming removed 7 bases from V and 7 bases from J, with 17 bases in between. This CDR3 region has 13 residues. Germline loops: CDR1 MNHNY, CDR2 SVGAGI (reference sequence).